The T cell receptor beta chain under discussion was sequenced for a study of cytomegalovirus exposure and HLA in healthy donors. Worth noting for this clone: Antigen specificity is unknown.

The V end was cut by 0 bases, the J end by 6 bases, with 12 bases between. The CDR3 runs 14 residues. Germline values: CDR1 SGHTA, CDR2 FQGNSA. Broader study findings: When the data were analyzed later, several of the most significant clusters appeared to be linked to common viral pathogens. Reportedly, cytomegalovirus status was diagnosed with high sensitivity and specificity.

Vbeta (60) and Jbeta (13) primers were used in the PCR. The assay was immunoSEQ multiplex PCR, and TCRdb's table has in-frame clones only and misses some. The sample records around 110,000 clones, roughly four fifths being singletons. The rearrangement links TRBV7-2 to TRBJ2-7; tentative D call: TRBD2 (6 bases). The source material was PBMCs. This clonotype was obtained from a man in his forties or fifties in good health and CMV-seronegative. CDR3 sequence (DNA): TGTGCCAGCAGCTTAGCCGGGAGTGGGGTCGAGCAGTACTTC. It codes for CASSLAGSGVEQYF.